This TCR beta chain emerged from a study of T-cell memory formation after mild COVID-19. Study-level background: There were largely donor-specific TCR clusters.

This CDR3 contains 20 residues. V was clipped by 2 bases and J by 1 base; unmatched bases: 17. Details on this clonotype: Its antigen is not known.

Study observations and caveats: Specificity for SARS-CoV-2 was not confirmed among the second-wave clones peaking on day 37. The study found balanced CD4/CD8 in clones contracting day 15 to 85 and a CD4+ lean in later expanders.

From the 5' RACE reads, TCRdb called clonotypes with MiXCR, one entry per CDR3 protein. The sample holds over 120,000 distinct CDR3 sequences, around 27% seen once. This TCR came from an adult woman who had mild COVID-19 (a few samples of this study predate the infection). Cell type and time point are not known. The chain links TRBV12-3 or TRBV12-4 to TRBJ2-3, with TRBD2 matching 8 bases. The sequenced sample consisted of PBMCs or a T cell subset sorted from them (not recorded which). The CDR3: CASSLFETPRAGGGTDTQYF. The CDR3, as DNA: TGTGCCAGCAGTTTATTCGAGACGCCCCGGGCGGGAGGAGGCACAGATACGCAGTATTTT.